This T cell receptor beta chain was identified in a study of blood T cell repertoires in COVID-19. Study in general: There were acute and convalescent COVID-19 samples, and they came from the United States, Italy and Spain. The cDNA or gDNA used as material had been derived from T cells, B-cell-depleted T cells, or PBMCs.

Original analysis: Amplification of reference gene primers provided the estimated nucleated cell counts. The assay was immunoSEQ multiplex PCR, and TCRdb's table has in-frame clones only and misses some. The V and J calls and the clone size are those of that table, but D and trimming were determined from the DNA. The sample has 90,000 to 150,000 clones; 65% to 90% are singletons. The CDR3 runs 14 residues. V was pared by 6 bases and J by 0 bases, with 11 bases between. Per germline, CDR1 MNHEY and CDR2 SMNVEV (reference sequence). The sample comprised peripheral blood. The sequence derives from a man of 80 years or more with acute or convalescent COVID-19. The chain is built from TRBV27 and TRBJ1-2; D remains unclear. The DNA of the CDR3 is TGTGCCAGCAGCCCTATCTCCACTAACTATGGCTACACCTTC. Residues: CASSPISTNYGYTF.